The rows below give T cell receptor beta chains drawn from one sample of a study of T cells in Graves' hyperthyroidism and ophthalmopathy. TCRdb fed the multiplex PCR reads into MiXCR, producing one record per CDR3 protein. Of 450,000 to 700,000 distinct CDR3 sequences listed, 46% are singletons. Sequenced input: peripheral blood or thyroid tissue (not recorded which). The receptors were sampled from a woman under 30 with Graves' hyperthyroidism. CDR3s include the opening cysteine and the closing phenylalanine or tryptophan. The D gene is left open where the match is weak. Rows may omit the clone size; those that give it use once, few, many or a size class.

size	J	D	V	CDR3	DNA
many	TRBJ1-2	TRBD1	TRBV24-1	CATSDTSTRDSYGYTF	TGTGCCACCAGTGATACCTCAACCCGGGACAGCTATGGCTACACCTTC
NA	TRBJ1-5	NA	TRBV20-1	CSASRTAYSNQSQHF	TGCAGTGCCAGTCGGACAGCTTATAGCAATCAGTCCCAGCATTTT
NA	TRBJ1-2	NA	TRBV7-6	CASSLLTDGGYTF	TGTGCCAGCAGCTTACTAACAGACGGTGGCTACACCTTC
NA	TRBJ2-7	NA	TRBV7-8	CASSLEGPRVEQYF	TGTGCCAGCAGCTTAGAGGGGCCTCGGGTCGAGCAGTACTTC
NA	TRBJ2-1	NA	TRBV2	CAIPGPYNEQFF	TGTGCCATCCCTGGGCCTTACAATGAGCAGTTCTTC
many	TRBJ2-7	NA	TRBV4-3	CASSPHTRSYEQYF	TGCGCCAGCAGCCCACATACACGGTCCTACGAGCAGTACTTC
many	TRBJ2-6	NA	TRBV7-6	CASSLYQGSGANVLTF	TGTGCCAGCAGCTTATACCAGGGCTCTGGGGCCAACGTCCTGACTTTC
few	TRBJ2-7	TRBD1	TRBV28	CASSPLPGQGWYEQYF	TGTGCCAGCAGTCCCCTCCCAGGACAGGGTTGGTACGAGCAGTACTTC
NA	TRBJ2-7	TRBD2	TRBV2	CASSQDTSGSSGEQYF	TGTGCCAGCAGTCAAGATACTAGCGGGAGTAGCGGCGAGCAGTACTTC
NA	TRBJ2-7	TRBD2	TRBV9	CASSVGTSGRQLEQYF	TGTGCCAGCAGCGTAGGGACTAGCGGAAGACAGCTCGAGCAGTACTTC
many	TRBJ1-1	NA	TRBV7-9	CASIQTPGDTEAFF	TGTGCCAGCATCCAGACCCCAGGGGACACTGAAGCTTTCTTT
many	TRBJ2-7	NA	TRBV5-1	CASSATGTTYEQYF	TGCGCCAGCAGCGCTACCGGGACAACCTACGAGCAGTACTTC
NA	TRBJ2-5	TRBD2	TRBV6-6	CASRRGPGLAGAAKTQYF	TGTGCCAGCAGGAGGGGGCCAGGACTAGCGGGAGCTGCTAAGACCCAGTACTTC
NA	TRBJ1-2	NA	TRBV7-9	CASSKMGQNYGYTF	TGTGCCAGCAGCAAGATGGGACAAAACTATGGCTACACCTTC
NA	TRBJ1-1	NA	TRBV12-3/TRBV12-4	CASRALLNTEAFF	TGTGCCAGCAGGGCCCTTTTGAACACTGAAGCTTTCTTT
many	TRBJ2-7	NA	TRBV6-5	CASLGAREQYF	TGTGCCAGTTTGGGGGCCCGCGAGCAGTACTTC
NA	TRBJ2-5	NA	TRBV7-9	CASSLEFSAGGETQYF	TGTGCCAGCAGCTTAGAGTTTTCTGCGGGTGGGGAGACCCAGTACTTC
NA	TRBJ1-6	TRBD1	TRBV3-1	CASQRGGQGVSPLHF	TGTGCCAGCCAACGGGGAGGACAGGGGGTTTCACCCCTCCACTTT
many	TRBJ1-2	NA	TRBV6-1	CASSEVYRANYGYTF	TGTGCCAGCAGTGAAGTCTACAGGGCTAACTATGGCTACACCTTC
few	TRBJ2-5	NA	TRBV2	CASSVHEHNETQYF	TGTGCCAGCAGTGTTCATGAACACAACGAGACCCAGTACTTC